Listed below are T cell receptor beta chains from one sample, sequenced in a study of cytomegalovirus exposure and HLA in healthy donors. Assay used: immunoSEQ multiplex PCR; TCRdb lists only in-frame clones, some missing. The repertoire has approximately 140,000 clones, 73% of them found once; the top ten carry over 1%. The sequenced material came from PBMCs. The receptors derive from a woman in her thirties or forties in good health and CMV-seronegative. Each CDR3 is given with its conserved first and last residue. Fields, in order: clone size, D gene, V gene, J gene, CDR3 protein, CDR3 DNA. A D gene is named only where the DNA matches it firmly. Where a row states a size, it is once, few, many or the class of an expanded clone; other rows omit it.

clone size: .
D gene: .
V gene: TRBV21-1
J gene: TRBJ1-5
CDR3 protein: CASLGGGTSNQPQHF
CDR3 DNA: TGTGCCAGCCTAGGGGGGGGAACTAGCAATCAGCCCCAGCATTTT

clone size: .
D gene: TRBD2
V gene: TRBV5-6
J gene: TRBJ2-2
CDR3 protein: CASSRLAGEIGELFF
CDR3 DNA: TGTGCCAGCAGCCGACTAGCGGGGGAGATCGGGGAGCTGTTTTTT

clone size: .
D gene: TRBD2
V gene: TRBV9
J gene: TRBJ2-3
CDR3 protein: CASGSGATDTQYF
CDR3 DNA: TGTGCCAGCGGTAGCGGGGCCACAGATACGCAGTATTTT

clone size: .
D gene: .
V gene: TRBV7-2
J gene: TRBJ1-1
CDR3 protein: CASSQSRFEAFF
CDR3 DNA: TGTGCCAGCAGCCAAAGCAGGTTTGAAGCTTTCTTT

clone size: .
D gene: TRBD2
V gene: TRBV5-1
J gene: TRBJ2-1
CDR3 protein: CASTPSMGISGGYNEQFF
CDR3 DNA: TGCGCCAGCACCCCCTCGATGGGGATTAGCGGGGGGTACAATGAGCAGTTCTTC

clone size: few
D gene: TRBD1
V gene: TRBV7-3
J gene: TRBJ1-4
CDR3 protein: CASTRTGGNEKLFF
CDR3 DNA: TGTGCCAGCACCCGGACAGGAGGTAATGAAAAACTGTTTTTT

clone size: .
D gene: .
V gene: TRBV21-1
J gene: TRBJ1-5
CDR3 protein: CAHKGDRADSNQPQHF
CDR3 DNA: TGTGCCCACAAAGGGGACAGGGCCGATAGCAATCAGCCCCAGCATTTT

clone size: few
D gene: .
V gene: TRBV5-1
J gene: TRBJ2-1
CDR3 protein: CASSQTEHEQFF
CDR3 DNA: TGCGCCAGCAGCCAGACGGAGCATGAGCAGTTCTTC

clone size: .
D gene: TRBD1
V gene: TRBV18
J gene: TRBJ1-2
CDR3 protein: CASSPLTGDSFTAGYTF
CDR3 DNA: TGTGCCAGCTCACCATTAACAGGGGACTCCTTTACCGCTGGCTACACCTTC

clone size: .
D gene: .
V gene: TRBV5-4
J gene: TRBJ2-1
CDR3 protein: CASSLVRESHNEQFF
CDR3 DNA: TGTGCCAGCAGCTTGGTTCGGGAATCGCACAATGAGCAGTTCTTC

clone size: .
D gene: TRBD1
V gene: TRBV5-4
J gene: TRBJ2-5
CDR3 protein: CASSSIGTGQETQYF
CDR3 DNA: TGTGCCAGCAGCTCGATCGGGACAGGGCAAGAGACCCAGTACTTC